This TCR beta chain was obtained from a study of blood T cell repertoires in COVID-19. Overall study: Material from acute and convalescent COVID-19 was sourced from the United States, Italy and Spain. T cells, B-cell-depleted T cells, or PBMCs supplied cDNA or gDNA.

The CDR3 has 14 amino acids. CDR1 and CDR2 (germline): MDHEN, SYDVKM. This clone was observed a single time. A junction end diverges from the germline sequence, so it may reflect a read error. In the study's own analysis: Estimation of nucleated cell counts was performed using reference gene primer amplification. Sequenced by immunoSEQ multiplex PCR; TCRdb stores in-frame clones only, minus some. The V and J calls and the clone size are those of that table, but D and trimming were determined from the DNA. The repertoire holds about 300,000 clones, roughly 88% seen once, with 6.9% in the top ten. The receptor's source is a woman in her 30s who had recovered from COVID-19. This rearrangement joins TRBV28 to TRBJ2-1, with D tentatively TRBD2 (6 bases). Sequenced material: peripheral blood. CDR3 in DNA: TGTGCCAGCAGCGCCGGGACTTCCTTCAATGAGCAGTTCTTC. Translated, it gives CASSAGTSFNEQFF.